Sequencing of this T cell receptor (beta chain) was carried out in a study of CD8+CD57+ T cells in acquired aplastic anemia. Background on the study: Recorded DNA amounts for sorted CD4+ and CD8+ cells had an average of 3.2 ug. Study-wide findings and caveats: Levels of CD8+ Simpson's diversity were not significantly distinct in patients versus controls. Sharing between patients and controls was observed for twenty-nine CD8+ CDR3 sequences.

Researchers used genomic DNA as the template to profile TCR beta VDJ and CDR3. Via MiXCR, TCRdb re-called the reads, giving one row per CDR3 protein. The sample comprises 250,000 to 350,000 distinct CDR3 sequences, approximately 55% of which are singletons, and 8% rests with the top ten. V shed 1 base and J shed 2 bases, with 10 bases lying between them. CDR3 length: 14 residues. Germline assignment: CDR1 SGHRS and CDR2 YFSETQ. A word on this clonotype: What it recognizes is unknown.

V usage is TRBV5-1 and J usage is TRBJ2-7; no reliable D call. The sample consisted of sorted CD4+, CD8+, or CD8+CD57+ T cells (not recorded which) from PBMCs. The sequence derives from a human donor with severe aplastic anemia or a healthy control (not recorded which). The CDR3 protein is CASSLSHGAYEQYF. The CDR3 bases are TGCGCCAGCAGCTTGTCGCACGGTGCCTACGAGCAGTACTTC.